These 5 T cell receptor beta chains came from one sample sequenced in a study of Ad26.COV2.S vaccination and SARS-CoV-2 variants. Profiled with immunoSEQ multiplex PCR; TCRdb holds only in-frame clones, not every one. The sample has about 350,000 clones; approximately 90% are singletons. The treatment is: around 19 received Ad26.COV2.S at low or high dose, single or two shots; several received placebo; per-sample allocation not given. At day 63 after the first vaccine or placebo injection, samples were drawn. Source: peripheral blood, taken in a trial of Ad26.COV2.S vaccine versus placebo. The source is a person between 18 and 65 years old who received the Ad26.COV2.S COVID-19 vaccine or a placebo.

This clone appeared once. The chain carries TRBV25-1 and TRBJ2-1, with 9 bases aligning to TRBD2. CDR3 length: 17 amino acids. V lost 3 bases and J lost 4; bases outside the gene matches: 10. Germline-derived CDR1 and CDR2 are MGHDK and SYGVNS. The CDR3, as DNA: TGTGCCAGCAGTGAGTCGCCGCGGGAGGGTAGATACAATGAGCAGTTCTTC. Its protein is CASSESPREGRYNEQFF.

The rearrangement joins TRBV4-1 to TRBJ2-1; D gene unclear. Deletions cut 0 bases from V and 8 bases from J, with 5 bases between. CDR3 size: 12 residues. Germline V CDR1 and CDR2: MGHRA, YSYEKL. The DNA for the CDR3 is TGCGCCAGCAGCCAAGATTCCCATGAGCAGTTCTTC. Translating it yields CASSQDSHEQFF.

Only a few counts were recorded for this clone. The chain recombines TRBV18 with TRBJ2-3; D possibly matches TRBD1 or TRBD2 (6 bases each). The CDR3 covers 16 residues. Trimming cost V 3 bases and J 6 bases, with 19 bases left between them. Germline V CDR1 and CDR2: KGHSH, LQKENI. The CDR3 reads CASSPEGGPGADTQYF. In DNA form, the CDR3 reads TGTGCCAGCTCACCGGAGGGGGGCCCCGGGGCCGATACGCAGTATTTT.

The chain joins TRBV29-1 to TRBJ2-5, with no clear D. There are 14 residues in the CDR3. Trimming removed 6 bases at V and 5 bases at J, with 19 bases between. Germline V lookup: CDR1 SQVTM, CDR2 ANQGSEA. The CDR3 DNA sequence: TGCAGCGTCCCCGCGAAGGGTCTGAGGGAGACCCAGTACTTC. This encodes CSVPAKGLRETQYF.

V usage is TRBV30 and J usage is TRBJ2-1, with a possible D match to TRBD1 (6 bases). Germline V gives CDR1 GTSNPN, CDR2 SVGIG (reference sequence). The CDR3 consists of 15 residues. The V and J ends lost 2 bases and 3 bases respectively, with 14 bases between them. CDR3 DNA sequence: TGTGCCTGGAGTCTAGCAGGGGCGGACTACAATGAGCAGTTCTTC. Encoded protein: CAWSLAGADYNEQFF.